The sequence of this T cell receptor (beta chain) was determined in a study of blood T cell repertoires in COVID-19. Study at large: Whether acute or convalescent, the COVID-19 samples came from the United States, Italy and Spain. The cDNA or gDNA used as material had been derived from T cells, B-cell-depleted T cells, or PBMCs.

Original processing methods: For nucleated cells, counts were estimated from reference gene primer amplification. Some clones are missing from TCRdb's copy, which holds only in-frame ones; the method was immunoSEQ multiplex PCR. From that table come the V and J calls and clone size; the DNA was used to work out D and trimming. The sample holds under 300,000 clones; about four fifths are singletons and the top ten take around 2%. The CDR3 consists of 13 residues. Per the germline V gene, CDR1 is MNHEY and CDR2 is SVGAGI. The V end lost 7 bases, the J end lost 5 bases, and 9 bases lay between the germline ends.

The sequenced sample was peripheral blood. This TCR derives from a man between 25 and 39 years old who had recovered from COVID-19. J is TRBJ1-6 and V is TRBV6-5; no firm D call. As DNA, the CDR3 is TGTGCCAGCAATGGCCGAAATAATTCACCCCTCCACTTT. Protein sequence: CASNGRNNSPLHF.